The sequence of this T cell receptor (beta chain) was determined in a study of regulatory T cells in long-lasting Graves disease. Background on the study: More than 5 years of antithyroid drugs with positive TSH receptor antibodies defined persistent Graves' disease.

This clonotype was seen many times. What it binds is not known. With iRepertoire HTBI primers and Arm-PCR of CDR3 regions, TCR beta libraries were built. Using its own MiXCR run on the multiplex PCR reads, TCRdb lists one record per CDR3 protein. Altogether about 470,000 distinct CDR3 sequences are present, around 20% being singletons, with the ten largest covering less than 9%. Time point indicated: persistent/refractory GD, antithyroid drugs over 5 years with positive TRAb. The TCR library was prepared using RNA isolated from PBMCs. Study-level findings and limits: Newly diagnosed patients shared approximately 1,000 public clonotypes; persistent patients shared 2,500 to 3,000. Persistent-disease Graves' patients showed less TCR diversity than new cases.

Source: peripheral blood mononuclear cells (PBMCs), taken when the disease was refractory, from a patient treated with antithyroid drugs. The TCR comes from a female donor with Graves disease.

CDR3 loop: CASSQDGLAGRIEETQYF. CDR3 nucleotides: TGTGCCAGCAGCCAAGACGGACTAGCGGGGAGAATAGAGGAGACCCAGTACTTC. This chain connects TRBV3-1 to TRBJ2-5, with 12 bases identical to TRBD2. Germline values: CDR1 LGHDT, CDR2 YNNKEL (reference sequence). The V segment lost 0 bases and the J segment 5 bases; nucleotides outside the gene matches: 10. The CDR3 sequence is 18 residues long.